The 25 T cell receptor beta chains listed next were all sequenced from one sample in a study of human T cells and chemical hapten exposure. TCRdb ran MiXCR on the RACE reads and lists one entry per CDR3 protein. The data hold 57,000 or so distinct CDR3 sequences, with about 11% observed a single time. Time point denoted: pre-sensitization, week 0. Treatment described: therapeutic diphenylcyclopropenone sensitization with weekly scalp DPC. The specimen comprised whole blood, sampled in connection with sensitization to the hapten diphenylcyclopropenone (DPC). These receptors were obtained from a middle-aged woman with alopecia areata. Some clones in this sample may be carry-over from other donors' samples.

This clonotype occurred a few times. The chain employs TRBV19 and TRBJ2-5; tentative D call: TRBD1 (5 bases). Trimming pared 5 bases from V and 4 bases from J, leaving 20 bases between. Germline V CDR1 and CDR2: LNHDA, SQIVND (reference sequence). The CDR3 sequence is 16 residues long. The CDR3, as DNA: TGTGCCAGTAGTCCGAGACAGCGAAGGGGCGGAGAGACCCAGTACTTC. This sequence encodes CASSPRQRRGGETQYF.

This clonotype occurred a few times. V and J are TRBV10-3 and TRBJ2-1, with a tentative D call TRBD2 (6 bases). The CDR3 loop spans 12 amino acids. V lost 11 bases, J lost 3 bases, and 11 bases lay in between. The germline V gene encodes CDR1 ENHRY and CDR2 SYGVKD. CDR3 coding DNA: TGTGCCCTCGGGGACTTCTACAATGAGCAGTTCTTC. It encodes CALGDFYNEQFF.

In this sample, this clonotype turned up a few times. V and J are TRBV18 and TRBJ1-5; no clear D gene. From germline, CDR1 is KGHSH and CDR2 LQKENI. The length of the CDR3 is 14 residues. V was pared by 2 bases and J by 7 bases, with 12 bases between. For the CDR3, the DNA is TGTGCCAGCTCACCATCGGGGTTTAACCAGCCCCAGCATTTT. Its translation is CASSPSGFNQPQHF.

This clonotype was found a few times. CDR3 residues: CASSGGALNTEAFF. The CDR3 region has the DNA TGTGCCAGCAGCGGGGGGGCCCTGAACACTGAAGCTTTCTTT. The chain joins TRBV2 to TRBJ1-1; D is perhaps TRBD1 (6 bases). The CDR3 sequence is 14 residues long. V dropped 6 bases and J dropped 0 bases, with 11 bases sitting between them. CDR1 is SNHLY and CDR2 is FYNNEI in the germline V gene.

The CDR3 loop reads CSASKERGSLYQETQYF. The CDR3 DNA is TGCAGTGCTAGTAAGGAGCGCGGATCCTTGTACCAAGAGACCCAGTACTTC. J is TRBJ2-5 and V is TRBV20-1; D gene uncertain. Germline loops: CDR1 DFQATT, CDR2 SNEGSKA (reference sequence). CDR3 size: 17 residues. V was trimmed by 3 bases and J by 0 bases, leaving 20 bases between them.

Many counts were recorded for this clonotype. The chain uses TRBV5-4 and TRBJ1-4; the match to TRBD1 covers 9 bases. The CDR3 consists of 18 residues. V lost 4 bases and J lost 3; bases outside the gene matches: 13. CDR1 is SGHNT, CDR2 YYREEE, per germline (reference sequence). The CDR3 coding sequence is TGTGCCAGCAGCCCCGGGACAGGGAAGGCGGGAGCTAATGAAAAACTGTTTTTT. It specifies CASSPGTGKAGANEKLFF. Together with reference TRBV5-4 and TRBJ1-4, the CDR3 gives the full variable domain: ETGVTQSPTHLIKTRGQQVTLRCSSQSGHNTVSWYQQALGQGPQFIFQYYREEENGRGNFPPRFSGLQFPNYSSELNVNALELDDSALYLCASSPGTGKAGANEKLFFGSGTQLSVL.

J is TRBJ2-3 and V is TRBV10-3; the match to TRBD2 covers 8 bases. The V segment lost 0 bases and the J segment 4 bases; nucleotides outside the gene matches: 3. CDR1 and CDR2 from the germline V gene are ENHRY and SYGVKD. The CDR3 is 15 amino acids. The CDR3 region has the DNA TGTGCCATCAGTGAGTCCGGGACTAGGGCAGATACGCAGTATTTT. It translates to CAISESGTRADTQYF.

At least ten counts were recorded for this clonotype. The chain carries TRBV13 and TRBJ2-3; D not certain. V was pared by 4 bases and J by 3 bases, with 14 bases between. Germline V gene lookup returns CDR1 PRHDT and CDR2 FYEKMQ (reference sequence). CDR3 size: 15 residues. CDR3 sequence reads: CASSSSAGRTDTQYF. The DNA of the CDR3 is TGTGCCAGCAGCTCATCCGCCGGGCGTACAGATACGCAGTATTTT.

V is TRBV6-2 or TRBV6-3 and J is TRBJ2-1; 9 nucleotides match TRBD2. J was trimmed by 4 bases and V by 0 bases; bases with no gene match: 10. Germline V lookup: CDR1 MNHEY, CDR2 SVGEGT. This CDR3 is built from 18 residues. The CDR3: CASSYSVSGSRRYNEQFF. CDR3 in DNA: TGTGCCAGCAGTTACTCAGTTAGCGGGAGTCGTCGATACAATGAGCAGTTCTTC.

Ten or more counts support this clonotype. The chain recombines TRBV28 with TRBJ2-7; unclear D gene. The V gene's germline CDR1 is MDHEN and CDR2 SYDVKM. The CDR3 has 11 residues. The V gene lost 2 bases and the J gene lost 7 bases, with 6 bases spanning the gap. The CDR3: CASSLPHEQYF. The CDR3 bases are TGTGCCAGCAGTTTACCCCATGAGCAGTACTTC.

The gene calls are TRBV20-1 and TRBJ1-1; the D is unclear. CDR3 size: 11 residues. Per the germline V gene, CDR1 is DFQATT and CDR2 is SNEGSKA (reference sequence). Trimming shortened V by 3 bases and J by 3 bases, and 5 bases separated the two germline ends. The CDR3 DNA reads TGCAGTGCTAGGGGCGACACTGAAGCTTTCTTT. Translating gives CSARGDTEAFF.

This clonotype was recorded many times. The CDR3 DNA reads as TGTGCCAGCAGCTTAGGGCAAGGTGGGGTCGATACGCAGTATTTT. It specifies CASSLGQGGVDTQYF. V is TRBV7-8 and J is TRBJ2-3, with D unclear. V was clipped by 1 base and J by 6 bases, with 14 bases between them. CDR3 size: 15 residues. CDR1 and CDR2 (germline): SGHVS, FQNEAQ. The variable domain in full, with the rest retrieved from reference TRBV7-8 and TRBJ2-3, is GAGVSQSPRYKVAKRGQDVALRCDPISGHVSLFWYQQALGQGPEFLTYFQNEAQLDKSGLPSDRFFAERPEGSVSTLKIQRTQQEDSAVYLCASSLGQGGVDTQYFGPGTRLTVL.

Ten or more counts support this clonotype. This chain connects TRBV7-9 to TRBJ2-1; D remains unclear. CDR3 length equals 14 residues. Trimming shortened V by 5 bases and J by 3 bases, and 11 bases separated the two germline ends. Germline CDR1 reads SEHNR; CDR2 reads FQNEAQ (reference sequence). The CDR3 region has the DNA TGTGCCAGCAGCGCAGAGTACTACTACAATGAGCAGTTCTTC. Its translation is CASSAEYYYNEQFF.

This clonotype was recorded at least ten times. V gene TRBV11-2 combines with J gene TRBJ2-3; D gene unclear. The CDR3 runs to 13 residues. V lost 0 bases to trimming and J lost 5 bases, with 6 bases between them. CDR1 and CDR2 (germline): SGHAT, FQNNGV. In DNA, the CDR3 is TGTGCCAGCAGCTTAGATCGGCAAGATACGCAGTATTTT. It is translated as CASSLDRQDTQYF.

The table lists this clonotype with a few counts. The chain uses TRBV20-1 and TRBJ1-6; 8 positions agree with TRBD1. This CDR3 contains 15 residues. V lost 5 bases and J lost 2; bases outside the gene matches: 5. The germline gives CDR1 DFQATT, CDR2 SNEGSKA (reference sequence). CDR3 in DNA: TGCAGTGCTGGACAGGGAGAGGCCTATAATTCACCCCTCCACTTT. Protein: CSAGQGEAYNSPLHF.

This clonotype was observed a handful of times. This chain uses TRBV6-5 with TRBJ1-1; no definite D call. The V end was cut by 4 bases, the J end by 11 bases, with 17 bases between. There are 13 residues in the CDR3. Germline V gene sequence: CDR1 MNHEY, CDR2 SVGAGI. CDR3 region: CASSSPGSREAFF. Here the CDR3 DNA reads TGTGCCAGCAGTTCCCCGGGCAGCCGAGAGGCTTTCTTT.

This clonotype was detected once. The chain carries TRBV11-3 and TRBJ2-1; unclear D gene. The CDR3 is 16 residues long. The germline V gene encodes CDR1 SGHNT and CDR2 YENEEA. The V gene lost 3 bases and the J gene lost 0 bases, with 12 bases spanning the gap. The CDR3 nucleotides are TGTGCCAGCAGCTTCAAGGTGGGCGTCTCCTACAATGAGCAGTTCTTC. Protein: CASSFKVGVSYNEQFF.

This clonotype has ten or more counts. This chain joins TRBV18 and TRBJ1-1, with D hard to call. V was trimmed by 2 bases and J by 0 bases, leaving 4 bases between them. The CDR3 is made up of 13 amino acids. From germline, CDR1 is KGHSH and CDR2 LQKENI. CDR3 amino acids: CASSPEMNTEAFF. The CDR3 DNA follows: TGTGCCAGCTCACCAGAGATGAACACTGAAGCTTTCTTT.

The rearrangement joins TRBV20-1 to TRBJ1-2; 8 nucleotides align to TRBD1. There are 14 residues in the CDR3. CDR1 DFQATT and CDR2 SNEGSKA come from the germline V gene (reference sequence). With V trimmed by 3 bases and J by 8 bases, 11 bases remained unmatched. This CDR3 reads CSASMSGGGEGYTF. The CDR3 nucleotides are TGCAGTGCTAGCATGTCAGGGGGCGGAGAGGGCTACACCTTC.

This clonotype was observed once. J is TRBJ1-3 and V is TRBV12-3 or TRBV12-4, with D hard to call. This CDR3 is built from 11 residues. DNA of the CDR3: TGTTCTTCGAGCTCTGGAAACACCATATATTTT. This translates into CSSSSGNTIYF.

This clonotype was seen ten or more times. The genes are TRBV28 and TRBJ2-7; the D is unclear. Trimming shortened V by 6 bases and J by 2 bases, and 14 bases separated the two germline ends. Germline CDR1 reads MDHEN; CDR2 reads SYDVKM. The CDR3 contains 14 residues. CDR3 sequence (DNA): TGTGCCAGCAGACCGGTCCCGGCGGCCTACGAGCAGTACTTC. It specifies CASRPVPAAYEQYF. Supplemented by reference TRBV28 and TRBJ2-7, the full variable domain reads DVKVTQSSRYLVKRTGEKVFLECVQDMDHENMFWYRQDPGLGLRLIYFSYDVKMKEKGDIPEGYSVSREKKERFSLILESASTNQTSMYLCASRPVPAAYEQYFGPGTRLTVT.

This clonotype has more than one count but fewer than ten. The V call is TRBV29-1, the J call TRBJ2-2; D unclear. V lost 7 bases, J lost 3 bases, and 9 bases lay in between. The CDR3 totals 12 residues. Germline V gives CDR1 SQVTM, CDR2 ANQGSEA. CDR3 bases: TGCAGCGCCGGGCCGTACACCGGGGAGCTGTTTTTT. It yields the protein CSAGPYTGELFF.

This clonotype has only a few counts. This chain links TRBV25-1 with TRBJ2-7, with D perhaps TRBD1 or TRBD2 (6 bases each). The germline V gene encodes CDR1 MGHDK and CDR2 SYGVNS. V was clipped by 5 bases and J by 3 bases, with 26 bases between them. The CDR3 runs to 18 residues. CDR3 sequence (DNA): TGTGCCAGCAGTAAACAACGGGGGATTCCGGGACATCGCTACGAGCAGTACTTC. Protein: CASSKQRGIPGHRYEQYF.

The rearrangement joins TRBV18 to TRBJ2-7; no clear D. Germline V gene data show CDR1 as KGHSH and CDR2 as LQKENI. This CDR3 region has 12 residues. Trimming removed 3 bases at V and 4 bases at J, with 7 bases between. CDR3 amino acids: CASSPTEYEQYF. CDR3 in DNA: TGTGCCAGCTCACCTACAGAATACGAGCAGTACTTC. The variable domain in full, with the rest retrieved from reference TRBV18 and TRBJ2-7, is NAGVMQNPRHLVRRRGQEARLRCSPMKGHSHVYWYRQLPEEGLKFMVYLQKENIIDESGMPKERFSAEFPKEGPSILRIQQVVRGDSAAYFCASSPTEYEQYFGPGTRLTVT.

In this sample, this clonotype turned up a few times. The chain joins TRBV12-3 or TRBV12-4 to TRBJ1-6; perhaps TRBD1 as D (5 bases). V was clipped by 5 bases and J by 5 bases, with 10 bases between them. The CDR3 is 14 amino acids. The CDR3: CASSLTEDNSPLHF. The CDR3 DNA is TGTGCCAGCAGTCTGACAGAGGATAATTCACCCCTCCACTTT.